Reported below is one T cell receptor (beta chain). Produced via immunoSEQ multiplex PCR; TCRdb's table is partial and in-frame only. The repertoire holds 100,000 to 150,000 clones, with around 92% as singletons. This specimen belongs to a study of control samples from healthy donors and cancer patients. The length of the CDR3 is 13 residues. Deletions cut 2 bases from V and 3 bases from J, with 5 bases between. Germline assignment: CDR1 MNHNY and CDR2 SVGAGI (reference sequence). This TCR came from a man aged 45 to 65 with head and neck cancer. The chain uses TRBV6-6 and TRBJ2-4; tentatively, D is TRBD2 (5 bases). The sequenced sample was PBMCs. CDR3 protein: CASSYGSKNIQYF. The DNA of the CDR3 is TGTGCCAGCAGTTACGGGAGCAAAAACATTCAGTACTTC.